This T cell receptor (beta chain) was documented in a study of cytomegalovirus exposure and HLA in healthy donors. On this clone itself: Its antigen is currently unknown.

The PCR ran on 60 Vbeta and 13 Jbeta primers. Libraries were prepared by immunoSEQ multiplex PCR; TCRdb keeps only in-frame clonotypes and omits some of them. The table shows hundreds of thousands of clones, with roughly 79% occurring only once. The CDR3 runs 16 residues. V gave up 6 bases and J gave up 0 bases, with 15 bases separating them. Germline CDR1 is MNHEY and CDR2 is SMNVEV (reference sequence). Whole-study findings and limits: Using the classifier, cytomegalovirus status was reportedly diagnosed with high specificity and sensitivity.

This receptor was taken from a man aged 18-30 years in good health and CMV-seronegative. V and J are TRBV27 and TRBJ1-5; TRBD1 is a possible D gene (5 bases). The sequenced material came from PBMCs. CDR3: CASSSGGGSSNQPQHF. The CDR3 DNA reads as TGTGCCAGCAGCTCAGGCGGGGGGAGTAGCAATCAGCCCCAGCATTTT.